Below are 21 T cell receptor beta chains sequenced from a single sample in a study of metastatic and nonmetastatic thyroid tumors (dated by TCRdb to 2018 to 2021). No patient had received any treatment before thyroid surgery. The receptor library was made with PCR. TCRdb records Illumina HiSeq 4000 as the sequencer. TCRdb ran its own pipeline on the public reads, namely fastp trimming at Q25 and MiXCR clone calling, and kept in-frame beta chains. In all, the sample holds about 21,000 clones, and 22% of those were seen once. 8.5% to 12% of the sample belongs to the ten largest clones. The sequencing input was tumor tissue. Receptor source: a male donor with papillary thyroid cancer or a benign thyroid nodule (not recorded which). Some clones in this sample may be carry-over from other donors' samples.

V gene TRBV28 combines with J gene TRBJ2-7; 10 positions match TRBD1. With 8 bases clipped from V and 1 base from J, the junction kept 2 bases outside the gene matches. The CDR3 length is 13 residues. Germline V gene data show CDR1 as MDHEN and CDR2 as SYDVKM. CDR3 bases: TGTGCCAGCTGGGACAGGGGTTCCTACGAGCAGTACTTC. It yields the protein CASWDRGSYEQYF.

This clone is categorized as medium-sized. CDR3 protein: CASVEREGSYEQYF. In DNA, the CDR3 is TGTGCCAGCGTGGAGCGGGAGGGTTCCTACGAGCAGTACTTC. V and J are TRBV6-1 and TRBJ2-7; 10 nucleotides line up with TRBD2. Germline CDR1 and CDR2: MNHNS and SASEGT. The ends lost 8 bases at V and 1 base at J; junction bases unmatched: 5. The CDR3 loop spans 14 amino acids.

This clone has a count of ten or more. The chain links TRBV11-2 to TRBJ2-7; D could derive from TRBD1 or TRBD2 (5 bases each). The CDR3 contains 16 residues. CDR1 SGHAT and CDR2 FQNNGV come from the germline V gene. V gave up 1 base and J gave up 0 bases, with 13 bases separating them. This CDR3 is CASSLVPGLSSYEQYF. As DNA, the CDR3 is TGTGCCAGCAGCTTAGTCCCGGGGCTGAGCTCCTACGAGCAGTACTTC.

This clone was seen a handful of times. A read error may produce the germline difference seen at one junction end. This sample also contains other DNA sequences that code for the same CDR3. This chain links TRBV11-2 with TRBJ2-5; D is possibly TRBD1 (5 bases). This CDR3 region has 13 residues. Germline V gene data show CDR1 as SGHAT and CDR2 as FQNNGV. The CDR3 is CATTTGVQETQYF. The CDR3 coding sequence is TGCGCCACCACAACAGGCGTCCAAGAGACCCAGTACTTC.

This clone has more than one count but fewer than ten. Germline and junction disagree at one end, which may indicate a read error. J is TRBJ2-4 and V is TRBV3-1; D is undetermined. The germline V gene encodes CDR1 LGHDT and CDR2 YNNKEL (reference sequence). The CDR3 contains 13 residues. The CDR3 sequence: CASGQDRKNIQYF. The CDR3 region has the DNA TGTGCCAGCGGCCAAGATCGAAAAAACATTCAGTACTTC.

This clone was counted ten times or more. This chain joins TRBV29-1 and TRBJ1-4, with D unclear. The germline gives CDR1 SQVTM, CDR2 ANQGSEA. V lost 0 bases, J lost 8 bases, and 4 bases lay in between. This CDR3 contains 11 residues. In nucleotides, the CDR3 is TGCAGCGTTGAAGACAGAGAAAAACTGTTTTTT. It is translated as CSVEDREKLFF.

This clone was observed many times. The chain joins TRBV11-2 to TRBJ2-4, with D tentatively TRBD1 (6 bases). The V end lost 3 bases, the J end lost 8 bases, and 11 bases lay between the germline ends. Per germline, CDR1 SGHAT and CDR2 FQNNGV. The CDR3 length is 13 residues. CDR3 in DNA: TGTGCCAGCAGCTTTTCTGAGGGGGACATTCAGTACTTC. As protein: CASSFSEGDIQYF.

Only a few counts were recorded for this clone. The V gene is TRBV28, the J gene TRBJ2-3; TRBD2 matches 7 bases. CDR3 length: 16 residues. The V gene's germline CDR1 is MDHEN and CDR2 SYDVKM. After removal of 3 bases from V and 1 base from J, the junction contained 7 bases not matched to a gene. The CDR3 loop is CASSLRSGGRTDTQYF. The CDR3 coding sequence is TGTGCCAGCAGTTTGAGGTCGGGAGGCCGCACAGATACGCAGTATTTT.

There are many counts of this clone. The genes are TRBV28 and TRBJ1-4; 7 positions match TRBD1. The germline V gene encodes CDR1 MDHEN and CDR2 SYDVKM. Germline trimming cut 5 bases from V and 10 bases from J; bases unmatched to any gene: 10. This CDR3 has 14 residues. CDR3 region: CASSATGTTGKLFF. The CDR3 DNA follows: TGTGCCAGCAGTGCGACAGGGACTACCGGAAAACTGTTTTTT.

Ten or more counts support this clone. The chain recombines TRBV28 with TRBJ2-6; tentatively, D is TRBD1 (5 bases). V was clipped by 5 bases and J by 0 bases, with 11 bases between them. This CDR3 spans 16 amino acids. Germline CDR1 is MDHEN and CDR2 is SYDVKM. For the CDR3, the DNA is TGTGCCAGCAGTCTTGGACATCTCTCTGGGGCCAACGTCCTGACTTTC. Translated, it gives CASSLGHLSGANVLTF.

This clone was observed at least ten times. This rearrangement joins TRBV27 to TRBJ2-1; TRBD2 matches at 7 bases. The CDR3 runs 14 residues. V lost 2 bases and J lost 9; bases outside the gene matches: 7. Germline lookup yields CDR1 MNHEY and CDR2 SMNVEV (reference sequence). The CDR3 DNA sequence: TGTGCCAGCAGTTTACTAGCGGTCTACGGTGAGCAGTTCTTC. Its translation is CASSLLAVYGEQFF.

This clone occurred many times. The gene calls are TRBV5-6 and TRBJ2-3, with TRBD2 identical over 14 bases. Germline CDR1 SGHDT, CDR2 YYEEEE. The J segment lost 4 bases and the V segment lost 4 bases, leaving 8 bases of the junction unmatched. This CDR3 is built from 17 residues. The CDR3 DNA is TGTGCCAGCAGCCTCAAAGGGACTAGCGGGGGTGCAGATACGCAGTATTTT. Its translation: CASSLKGTSGGADTQYF. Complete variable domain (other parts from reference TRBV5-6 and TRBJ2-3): DAGVTQSPTHLIKTRGQQVTLRCSPKSGHDTVSWYQQALGQGPQFIFQYYEEEERQRGNFPDRFSGHQFPNYSSELNVNALLLGDSALYLCASSLKGTSGGADTQYFGPGTRLTVL.

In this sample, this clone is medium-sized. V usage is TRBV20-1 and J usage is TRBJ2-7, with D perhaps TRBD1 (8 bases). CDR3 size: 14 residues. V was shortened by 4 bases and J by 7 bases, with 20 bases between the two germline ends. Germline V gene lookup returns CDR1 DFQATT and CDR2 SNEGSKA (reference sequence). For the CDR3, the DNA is TGCAGTGCTAAAAAACAGGGGGGGGCTGGGGAGCAGTACTTC. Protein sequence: CSAKKQGGAGEQYF.

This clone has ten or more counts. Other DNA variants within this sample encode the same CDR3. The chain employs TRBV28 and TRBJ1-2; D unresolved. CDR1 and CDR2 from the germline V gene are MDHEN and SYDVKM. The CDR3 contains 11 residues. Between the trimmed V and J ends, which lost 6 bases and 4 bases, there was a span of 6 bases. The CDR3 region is CASRESYGYTF. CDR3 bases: TGTGCCAGCAGGGAATCCTATGGCTACACCTTC.

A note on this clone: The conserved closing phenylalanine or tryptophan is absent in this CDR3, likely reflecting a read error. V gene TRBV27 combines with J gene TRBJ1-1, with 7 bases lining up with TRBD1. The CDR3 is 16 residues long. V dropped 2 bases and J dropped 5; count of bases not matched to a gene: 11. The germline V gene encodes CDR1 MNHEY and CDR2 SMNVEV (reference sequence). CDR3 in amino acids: CASSLTATTGKTEAFV. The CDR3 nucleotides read TGTGCCAGCAGTTTAACTGCCACGACAGGGAAGACTGAAGCTTTCGTT.

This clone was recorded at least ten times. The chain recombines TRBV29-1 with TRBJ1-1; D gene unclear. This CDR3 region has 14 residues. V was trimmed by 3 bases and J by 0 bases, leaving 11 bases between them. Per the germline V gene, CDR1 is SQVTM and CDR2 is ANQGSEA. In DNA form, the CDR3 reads TGCAGCGTTGACTCCAGGAGGTTGAACACTGAAGCTTTCTTT. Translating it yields CSVDSRRLNTEAFF.

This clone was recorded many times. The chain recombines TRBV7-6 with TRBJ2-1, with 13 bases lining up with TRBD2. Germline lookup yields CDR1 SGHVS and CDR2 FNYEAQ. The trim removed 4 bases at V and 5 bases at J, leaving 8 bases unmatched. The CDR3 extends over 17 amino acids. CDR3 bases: TGTGCCAGCAGCTCCCGTCGGACTAGCGGGGGACACAATGAGCAGTTCTTC. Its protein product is CASSSRRTSGGHNEQFF.

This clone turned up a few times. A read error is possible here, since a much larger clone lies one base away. CDR3 loop: CSSSLVRGRVRETQYF. The CDR3 DNA reads TGTTCCAGCAGCTTAGTGCGGGGGCGCGTTCGGGAGACCCAGTACTTC. The chain joins TRBV7-9 to TRBJ2-5; TRBD2 is a possible D gene (7 bases). Germline V CDR1 and CDR2: SEHNR, FQNEAQ (reference sequence). CDR3 length: 16 residues.

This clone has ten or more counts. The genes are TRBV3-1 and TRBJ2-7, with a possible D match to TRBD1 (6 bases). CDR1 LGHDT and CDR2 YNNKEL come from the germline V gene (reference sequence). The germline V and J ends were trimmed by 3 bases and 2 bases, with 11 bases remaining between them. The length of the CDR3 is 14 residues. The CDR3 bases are TGTGCCAGCAGCCACGGGACAACCGCCTACGAGCAGTACTTC. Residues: CASSHGTTAYEQYF.

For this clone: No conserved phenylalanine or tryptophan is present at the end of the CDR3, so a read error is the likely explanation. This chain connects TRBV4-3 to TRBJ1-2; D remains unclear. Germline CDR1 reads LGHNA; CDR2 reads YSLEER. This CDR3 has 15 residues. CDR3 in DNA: TGCCCCAGCAGCCAAGGCGGCGCCACTAACTATGGCTACACCTCC. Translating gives CPSSQGGATNYGYTS.

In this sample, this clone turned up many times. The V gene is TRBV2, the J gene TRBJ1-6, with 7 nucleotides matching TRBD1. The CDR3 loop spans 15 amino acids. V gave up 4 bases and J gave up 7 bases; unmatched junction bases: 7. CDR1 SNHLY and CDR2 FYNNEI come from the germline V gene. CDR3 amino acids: CASSVRQGKNSPLHF. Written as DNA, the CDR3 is TGTGCCAGCAGTGTCCGACAGGGCAAGAATTCACCCCTCCACTTT.